This T cell receptor beta chain originates from a study of T-cell reconstitution after alpha-beta-depleted transplantation in children. Trimming shortened V by 8 bases and J by 7 bases, and 12 bases separated the two germline ends. The germline CDR1 and CDR2 sequences are LNHDA and SQIVND (reference sequence). The CDR3 contains 12 residues. Study observations and caveats: Reportedly, only several hundred clones from non-depleted graft cells drove alpha-beta T-cell counts at about two months.

Unique molecular identifiers were used to barcode this TCRbeta library. Each CDR3 protein is one row after TCRdb ran MiXCR on the PCR reads. Among 250,000 to 400,000 distinct CDR3 sequences listed, approximately 23% were seen once. For this clonotype: Its antigen is as yet unknown.

This sequence joins TRBV19 and TRBJ1-5; D unresolved. The input for sequencing was PBMCs, mostly from graft donor cells, taken 180 days after TCRalphabeta/CD19-depleted stem cell transplant. The TCR comes from a male patient between 5 and 17 years old who had a stem cell transplant for acute lymphoblastic leukemia, so the T cells may come from the graft donor. This chain's CDR3 is CASGRRKQPQHF. In DNA form, the CDR3 reads TGTGCCAGTGGTCGGAGGAAGCAGCCCCAGCATTTT.